The clone carrying this T cell receptor (beta chain) was seen at least ten times. The source of the sample is a study of T-cell reconstitution after alpha-beta-depleted transplantation in children. Preparation of the TCRbeta library was carried out with unique molecular identifiers. TCRdb reprocessed the PCR reads via MiXCR and lists one record per CDR3 protein. Here the sample spans a few hundred thousand distinct CDR3 sequences, about 9.3% being singletons. This CDR3 comprises 17 residues. The V segment lost 5 bases and the J segment 2 bases; nucleotides outside the gene matches: 9. Germline CDR1 reads MDHEN; CDR2 reads SYDVKM.

This chain joins TRBV28 and TRBJ2-6; TRBD1 agrees at 7 bases. This clonotype was obtained from a human donor who donated a stem cell graft to a child with acute lymphoblastic leukemia. Specimen: PBMCs from the stem cell graft donor, collected from the stem cell graft. CDR3 amino acids: CASSAQRQGPGANVLTF. CDR3 coding DNA: TGTGCCAGCAGTGCCCAGAGACAGGGTCCTGGGGCCAACGTCCTGACTTTC.